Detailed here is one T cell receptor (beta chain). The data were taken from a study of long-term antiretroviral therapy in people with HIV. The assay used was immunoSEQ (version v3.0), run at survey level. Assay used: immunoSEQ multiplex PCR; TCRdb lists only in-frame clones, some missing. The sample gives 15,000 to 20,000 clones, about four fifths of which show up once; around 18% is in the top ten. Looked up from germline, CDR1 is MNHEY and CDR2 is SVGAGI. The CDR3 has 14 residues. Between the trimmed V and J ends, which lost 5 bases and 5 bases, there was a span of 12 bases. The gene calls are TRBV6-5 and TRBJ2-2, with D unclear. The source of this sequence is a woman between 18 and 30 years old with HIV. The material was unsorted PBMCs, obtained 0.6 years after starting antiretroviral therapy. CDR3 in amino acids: CASSRSVKTGELFF. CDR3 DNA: TGTGCCAGCAGTCGATCAGTGAAGACCGGGGAGCTGTTTTTT.